The 20 T cell receptor beta chains presented below share a single source sample, sequenced in a study of shared clonotypes between healthy human individuals. Measured with immunoSEQ multiplex PCR; TCRdb has only the in-frame clones, and not every one. The sample shows more than 550,000 clones, 92% of them seen only once. The naive CD8 fraction comprised CD45RO-negative cells positively selected for CCR7 and excluded terminally differentiated effector memory CD45RA+ cells. Sequenced sample: naive CD8+ T cells sorted from blood. The receptor source for this set is a man between 25 and 39 years old in good health.

The J gene is TRBJ2-7, the V gene TRBV11-2; 8 nucleotides match TRBD1. Germline trimming cut 4 bases from V and 4 bases from J; bases unmatched to any gene: 21. In germline, CDR1 is SGHAT, CDR2 FQNNGV. The CDR3 runs to 19 residues. The CDR3 here is CASSSVPGQARATDYEQYF. CDR3 nucleotides: TGTGCCAGCAGCTCGGTGCCGGGACAGGCAAGGGCGACAGATTACGAGCAGTACTTC. Drawing the rest from reference TRBV11-2 and TRBJ2-7, the complete variable domain is EAGVAQSPRYKIIEKRQSVAFWCNPISGHATLYWYQQILGQGPKLLIQFQNNGVVDDSQLPKDRFSAERLKGVDSTLKIQPAKLEDSAVYLCASSSVPGQARATDYEQYFGPGTRLTVT.

The chain uses TRBV9 and TRBJ1-1; 11 bases agree with TRBD1. Germline CDR1 and CDR2: SGDLS and YYNGEE. The CDR3 is 17 amino acids. V was clipped by 3 bases and J by 11 bases; unmatched bases: 18. In nucleotides, the CDR3 is TGTGCCAGCAGCGCTGGGCCGGGACAGGGGGAGAATATAGGGGCTTTCTTT. Residues: CASSAGPGQGENIGAFF. Full variable domain (rest looked up from reference TRBV9 and TRBJ1-1): DSGVTQTPKHLITATGQRVTLRCSPRSGDLSVYWYQQSLDQGLQFLIQYYNGEERAKGNILERFSAQQFPDLHSELNLSSLELGDSALYFCASSAGPGQGENIGAFFGQGTRLTVV.

This clone appeared a single time. The chain is built from TRBV7-6 and TRBJ1-5; tentatively, D is TRBD1 (5 bases). The germline V and J ends were trimmed by 1 base and 2 bases, with 9 bases remaining between them. CDR3 length equals 15 residues. Germline V lookup: CDR1 SGHVS, CDR2 FNYEAQ. CDR3 nucleotides: TGTGCCAGCAGCTTAGGTATAGGGGGCAATCAGCCCCAGCATTTT. Encoded protein: CASSLGIGGNQPQHF.

This chain uses TRBV4-3 with TRBJ1-5; D gene unclear. The length of the CDR3 is 16 residues. Germline CDR1 LGHNA, CDR2 YSLEER. V was trimmed by 0 bases and J by 3 bases, leaving 12 bases between them. Here the CDR3 DNA reads TGCGCCAGCAGCCAAGACAGGTCGGGGAACAATCAGCCCCAGCATTTT. Translated, it gives CASSQDRSGNNQPQHF.

The V and J genes are TRBV5-1 and TRBJ2-5; 7 nucleotides match TRBD1. After removal of 4 bases from V and 0 bases from J, the junction contained 3 bases not matched to a gene. The CDR3 is 14 amino acids. Germline V CDR1 and CDR2: SGHRS, YFSETQ. The CDR3 here is CASSQGQNQETQYF. The CDR3 coding sequence is TGCGCCAGCAGCCAGGGACAGAACCAAGAGACCCAGTACTTC.

This clone came up a few times. The chain is built from TRBV5-1 and TRBJ1-2, with TRBD1 identical over 7 bases. The V and J ends lost 0 bases and 9 bases, in that order; junction bases with no gene match: 11. The CDR3 totals 15 residues. In germline, CDR1 is SGHRS, CDR2 YFSETQ. The CDR3 reads CASSLVGRGLSSYTF. CDR3 nucleotide sequence: TGCGCCAGCAGCTTGGTCGGTAGGGGGCTTAGCAGCTACACCTTC.

This chain joins TRBV27 and TRBJ2-1; no reliable D call. CDR3 size: 14 residues. The ends were cut back, 3 bases at V and 3 bases at J, with 9 bases in the middle. Germline V gene data show CDR1 as MNHEY and CDR2 as SMNVEV (reference sequence). The CDR3 DNA reads TGTGCCAGCAGTTTTAGGTATGACTACAATGAGCAGTTCTTC. Encoded protein: CASSFRYDYNEQFF.

The rearrangement joins TRBV7-9 to TRBJ2-1, with TRBD1 matching 9 bases. The germline V gene encodes CDR1 SEHNR and CDR2 FQNEAQ (reference sequence). V trimming: 5 bases; J trimming: 9 bases; junction bases outside the gene matches: 8. This CDR3 region has 14 residues. The CDR3 here is CASSPGNRGLEQFF. The CDR3 DNA follows: TGTGCCAGCAGCCCGGGGAACAGGGGGCTTGAGCAGTTCTTC.

The J gene is TRBJ1-5, the V gene TRBV6-6; weak D call: TRBD1 (5 bases). V gave up 4 bases and J gave up 9 bases, with 19 bases separating them. CDR3 length: 15 residues. Germline V gene lookup returns CDR1 MNHNY and CDR2 SVGAGI (reference sequence). CDR3 in DNA: TGTGCCAGCAGTTCCAAGACAGACCCCAAGAGGCCCCAGCATTTT. It translates to CASSSKTDPKRPQHF.

This chain joins TRBV4-1 and TRBJ1-3, with a tentative D call TRBD1 (5 bases). This CDR3 is built from 18 residues. The germline CDR1 and CDR2 sequences are MGHRA and YSYEKL. V dropped 0 bases and J dropped 0 bases, with 15 bases sitting between them. CDR3 DNA sequence: TGCGCCAGCAGCCAAGACTCCGTTGGGACGTACTCTGGAAACACCATATATTTT. The encoded protein is CASSQDSVGTYSGNTIYF.

The chain joins TRBV25-1 to TRBJ2-1; perhaps D is TRBD1 or TRBD2 (6 bases each). Trimming cost V 9 bases and J 4 bases, with 16 bases left between them. CDR1 and CDR2 (germline): MGHDK, SYGVNS. The CDR3 is made up of 14 amino acids. The DNA of the CDR3 is TGTGCCAGTGTCGCAGGGGACTTGTACAATGAGCAGTTCTTC. Translating gives CASVAGDLYNEQFF.

The chain couples TRBV11-2 to TRBJ2-7, with D perhaps matching TRBD2 (7 bases). With 5 bases removed from V and 3 bases from J, the gap between germline ends came to 20 bases. The CDR3 extends over 16 amino acids. CDR1 and CDR2 from the germline V gene are SGHAT and FQNNGV. The CDR3 sequence: CASSPRGAGVYYEQYF. CDR3 nucleotides: TGTGCCAGCAGCCCCCGGGGGGCAGGGGTTTACTACGAGCAGTACTTC.

CDR3 region: CASSWLGRAHEQYF. The CDR3 DNA sequence: TGTGCCAGCAGTTGGCTCGGGCGCGCCCACGAGCAGTACTTC. The J gene is TRBJ2-7, the V gene TRBV7-9; no clear D gene. Germline assignment: CDR1 SEHNR and CDR2 FQNEAQ (reference sequence). This CDR3 has 14 residues. Trimming took 6 bases from V and 5 from J, leaving 17 bases between them.

The CDR3 DNA reads as TGTGCCAGCAGTGATAAGCGGGGTGACCGGATTCGACCCTACGAGCAGTACTTC. Protein: CASSDKRGDRIRPYEQYF. This chain links TRBV2 with TRBJ2-7, with 7 bases lining up with TRBD2. The CDR3 is made up of 18 amino acids. CDR1 is SNHLY, CDR2 FYNNEI, per germline. Trimming removed 3 bases from V and 2 bases from J; junction bases left unmatched: 16.

CDR3 nucleotides: TGTGCCAGCAGCCCGGGACTAGCGGGAGGACAGTTCTTC. Amino acids: CASSPGLAGGQFF. The J gene is TRBJ2-1, the V gene TRBV7-6; TRBD2 agrees at 15 bases. The CDR3 loop spans 13 amino acids. V lost 5 bases to trimming and J lost 13 bases; unmatched junction nucleotides: 3. Germline V gene sequence: CDR1 SGHVS, CDR2 FNYEAQ.

J is TRBJ2-7 and V is TRBV9; 7 bases fit TRBD1. CDR3 length equals 13 residues. Trimming at V came to 5 bases and at J to 5 bases, leaving 7 bases not matched to a gene. Looked up from germline, CDR1 is SGDLS and CDR2 is YYNGEE. The CDR3 DNA reads TGTGCCAGCAGTGGAGGACAGGCAGACGAGCAGTACTTC. This gives the protein CASSGGQADEQYF.

V gene TRBV5-4 combines with J gene TRBJ2-5; the D is unclear. The CDR3 consists of 14 residues. V was cut by 4 bases and J by 2 bases, with 12 bases left in between. The germline V gene encodes CDR1 SGHNT and CDR2 YYREEE (reference sequence). This CDR3 reads CASSHQLEQETQYF. CDR3 coding DNA: TGTGCCAGCAGCCACCAGTTGGAACAAGAGACCCAGTACTTC.

The V gene is TRBV7-9, the J gene TRBJ2-7; D unclear. V shed 2 bases and J shed 4 bases, with 12 bases lying between them. The CDR3 consists of 14 residues. In germline, CDR1 is SEHNR, CDR2 FQNEAQ (reference sequence). CDR3 bases: TGTGCCAGCAGCTTACTCCTCGTGGGGTACGAGCAGTACTTC. It encodes CASSLLLVGYEQYF.

The chain employs TRBV4-1 and TRBJ1-5, with D unclear. Trimming left V 1 base short and J 0 bases short, with 4 bases between. CDR1 MGHRA and CDR2 YSYEKL come from the germline V gene. This CDR3 is 14 amino acids long. Written as DNA, the CDR3 is TGCGCCAGCAGCCAAGGCGATAGCAATCAGCCCCAGCATTTT. It encodes CASSQGDSNQPQHF.

J is TRBJ2-3 and V is TRBV18; no clear D gene. The CDR3 is made up of 17 amino acids. The V gene lost 2 bases and the J gene lost 4 bases, with 19 bases spanning the gap. Germline CDR1 and CDR2: KGHSH and LQKENI. The CDR3 DNA sequence: TGTGCCAGCTCACCAGTTTCGAGACCAGACACCGCAGATACGCAGTATTTT. It is translated as CASSPVSRPDTADTQYF.